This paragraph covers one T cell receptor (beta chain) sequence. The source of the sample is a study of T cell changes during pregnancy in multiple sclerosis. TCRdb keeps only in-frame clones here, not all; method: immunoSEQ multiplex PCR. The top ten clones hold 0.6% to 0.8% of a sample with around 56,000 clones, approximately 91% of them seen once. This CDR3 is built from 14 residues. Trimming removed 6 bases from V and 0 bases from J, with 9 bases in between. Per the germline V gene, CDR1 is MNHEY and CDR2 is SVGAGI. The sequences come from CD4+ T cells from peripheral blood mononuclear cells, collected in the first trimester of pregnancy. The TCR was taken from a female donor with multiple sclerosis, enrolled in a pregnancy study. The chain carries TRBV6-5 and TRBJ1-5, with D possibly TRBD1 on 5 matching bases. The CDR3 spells CASRPRVSNQPQHF. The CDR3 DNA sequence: TGTGCCAGCAGACCCAGGGTTAGCAATCAGCCCCAGCATTTT.